This TCR beta chain was observed in a study of control samples from healthy donors and cancer patients. Clones were sequenced by immunoSEQ multiplex PCR, and TCRdb holds only the in-frame ones, with some missing. The sample has about 110,000 clones; just over 90% are singletons. Trimming pared 4 bases from V and 3 bases from J, leaving 9 bases between. The length of the CDR3 is 13 residues. The germline V gene has CDR1 SNHLY and CDR2 FYNNEI. Sequenced sample: blood. The receptor was derived from a woman aged 18-30 years in good health. V gene TRBV2 combines with J gene TRBJ1-1; tentative D call: TRBD1 (5 bases). The CDR3 DNA reads as TGTGCCAGCAGTGTTATCAGGGACACTGAAGCTTTCTTT. Translation gives CASSVIRDTEAFF.